The entry that follows covers one T cell receptor beta chain sequence. These data originate in a study of blood T cell repertoires in COVID-19. Turning to the study itself: T cells, B-cell-depleted T cells, or PBMCs provided the cDNA or gDNA that served as material.

TCRdb's copy holds only in-frame clones and misses some; the assay was immunoSEQ multiplex PCR. This sample has over 250,000 clones; around 86% occur once, and the top ten carry roughly 2.2%. V was trimmed by 3 bases and J by 7 bases, leaving 10 bases between them. Germline values: CDR1 MNHEY, CDR2 SVGEGT. CDR3 length: 13 amino acids. The sample taken for sequencing was peripheral blood. The J gene is TRBJ1-5, the V gene TRBV6-2 or TRBV6-3; D uncertain. The receptor comes from a man over 45 with acute or convalescent COVID-19. CDR3 region: CASSYSFQQPQHF. CDR3 bases: TGTGCCAGCAGTTATAGCTTCCAACAGCCCCAGCATTTT.